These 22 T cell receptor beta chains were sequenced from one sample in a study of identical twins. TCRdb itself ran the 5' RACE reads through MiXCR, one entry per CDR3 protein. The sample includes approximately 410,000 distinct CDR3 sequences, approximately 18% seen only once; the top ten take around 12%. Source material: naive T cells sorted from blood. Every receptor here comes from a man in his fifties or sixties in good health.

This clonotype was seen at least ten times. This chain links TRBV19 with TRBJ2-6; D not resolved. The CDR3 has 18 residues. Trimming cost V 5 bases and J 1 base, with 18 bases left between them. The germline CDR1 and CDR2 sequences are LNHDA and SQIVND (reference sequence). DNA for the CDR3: TGTGCCAGTAGTTTCGGACGGAGATTTCCTTCTGGGGCCAACGTCCTGACTTTC. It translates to CASSFGRRFPSGANVLTF.

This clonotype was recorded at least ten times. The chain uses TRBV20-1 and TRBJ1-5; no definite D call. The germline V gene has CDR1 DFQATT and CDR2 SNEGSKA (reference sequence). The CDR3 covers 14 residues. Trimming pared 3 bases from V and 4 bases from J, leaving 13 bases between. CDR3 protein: CSARRGSGNQPQHF. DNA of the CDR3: TGCAGTGCTAGGCGAGGATCCGGAAATCAGCCCCAGCATTTT.

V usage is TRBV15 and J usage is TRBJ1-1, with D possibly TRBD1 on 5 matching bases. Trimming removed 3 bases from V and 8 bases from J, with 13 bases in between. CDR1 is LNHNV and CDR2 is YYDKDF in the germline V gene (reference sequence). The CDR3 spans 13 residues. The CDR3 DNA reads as TGTGCCACCAGCAGGGCCCGGGGGAGGGAAGCTTTCTTT. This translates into CATSRARGREAFF.

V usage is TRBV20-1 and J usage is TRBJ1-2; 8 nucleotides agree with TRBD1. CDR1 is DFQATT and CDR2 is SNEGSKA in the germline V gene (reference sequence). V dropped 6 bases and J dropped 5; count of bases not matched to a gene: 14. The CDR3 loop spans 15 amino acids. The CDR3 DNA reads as TGCAGTGCCAGTCCCGGGACAGGTTCTCGGTATGGCTACACCTTC. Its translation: CSASPGTGSRYGYTF.

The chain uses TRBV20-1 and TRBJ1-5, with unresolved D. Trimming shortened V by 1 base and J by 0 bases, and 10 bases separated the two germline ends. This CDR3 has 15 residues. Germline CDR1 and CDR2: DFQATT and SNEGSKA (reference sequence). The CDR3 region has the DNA TGCAGTGCTAGAGCTTTCGTGAGTAGCAATCAGCCCCAGCATTTT. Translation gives CSARAFVSSNQPQHF.

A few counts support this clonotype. The CDR3, as DNA: TGCAGTGCTAGAGAAACTAGCGAAACCTACGAGCAGTACTTC. It is translated as CSARETSETYEQYF. This rearrangement joins TRBV20-1 to TRBJ2-7; 7 bases align to TRBD2. Trimming took 0 bases from V and 2 from J; bases not matched to a gene: 4. CDR1 DFQATT and CDR2 SNEGSKA come from the germline V gene (reference sequence). CDR3 length: 14 residues.

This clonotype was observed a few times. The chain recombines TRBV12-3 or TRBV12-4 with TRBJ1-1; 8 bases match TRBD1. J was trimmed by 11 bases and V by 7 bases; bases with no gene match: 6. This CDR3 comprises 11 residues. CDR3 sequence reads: CASISTGAAFF. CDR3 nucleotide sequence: TGTGCCAGCATCTCGACAGGGGCGGCTTTCTTT.

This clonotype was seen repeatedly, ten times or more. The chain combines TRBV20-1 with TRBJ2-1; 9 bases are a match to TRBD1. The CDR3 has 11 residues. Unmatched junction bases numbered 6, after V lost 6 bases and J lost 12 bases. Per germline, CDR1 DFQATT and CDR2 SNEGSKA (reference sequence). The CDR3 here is CSAPGTGLQFF. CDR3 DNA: TGCAGTGCACCCGGGACAGGGCTGCAGTTCTTC.

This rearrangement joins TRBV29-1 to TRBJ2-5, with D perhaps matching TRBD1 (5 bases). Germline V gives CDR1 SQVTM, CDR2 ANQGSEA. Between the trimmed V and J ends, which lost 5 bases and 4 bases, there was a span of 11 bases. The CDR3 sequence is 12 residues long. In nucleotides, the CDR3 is TGCAGCGTTCGGACAACTCGAGAGACCCAGTACTTC. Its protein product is CSVRTTRETQYF.

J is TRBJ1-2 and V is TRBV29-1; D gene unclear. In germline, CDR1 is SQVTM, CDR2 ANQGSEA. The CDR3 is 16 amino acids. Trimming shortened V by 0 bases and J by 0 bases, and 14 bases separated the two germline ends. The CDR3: CSVEERTLAPNYGYTF. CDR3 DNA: TGCAGCGTTGAAGAGAGGACCCTAGCCCCTAACTATGGCTACACCTTC.

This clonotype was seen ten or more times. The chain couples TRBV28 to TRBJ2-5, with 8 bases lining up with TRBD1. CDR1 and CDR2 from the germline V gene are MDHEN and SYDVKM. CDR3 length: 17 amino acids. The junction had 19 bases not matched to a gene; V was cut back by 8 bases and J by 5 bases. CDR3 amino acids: CASGTQTGTGQTETQYF. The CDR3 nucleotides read TGTGCCAGCGGCACCCAAACCGGGACAGGCCAGACCGAGACCCAGTACTTC.

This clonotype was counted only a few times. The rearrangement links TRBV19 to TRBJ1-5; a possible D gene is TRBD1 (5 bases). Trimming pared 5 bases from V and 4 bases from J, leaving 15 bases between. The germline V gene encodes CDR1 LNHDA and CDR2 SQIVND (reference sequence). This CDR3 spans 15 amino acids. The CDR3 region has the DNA TGTGCCAGTAGTCAAGATAGGGGTCGGAATCAGCCCCAGCATTTT. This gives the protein CASSQDRGRNQPQHF. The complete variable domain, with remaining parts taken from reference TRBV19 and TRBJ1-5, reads DGGITQSPKYLFRKEGQNVTLSCEQNLNHDAMYWYRQDPGQGLRLIYYSQIVNDFQKGDIAEGYSVSREKKESFPLTVTSAQKNPTAFYLCASSQDRGRNQPQHFGDGTRLSIL.

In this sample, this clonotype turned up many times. CDR3 sequence: CASSLAATGGSYNEQFF. In DNA, the CDR3 is TGTGCCAGCAGCTTAGCCGCGACAGGGGGCTCCTACAATGAGCAGTTCTTC. J is TRBJ2-1 and V is TRBV7-2, with 9 bases that match TRBD1. CDR3 length: 17 residues. V gave up 0 bases and J gave up 0 bases; unmatched junction bases: 3. Germline V gives CDR1 SGHTA, CDR2 FQGNSA.

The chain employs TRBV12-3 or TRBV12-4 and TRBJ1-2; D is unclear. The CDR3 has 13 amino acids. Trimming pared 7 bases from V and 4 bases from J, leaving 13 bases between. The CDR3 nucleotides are TGTGCCAGCACCCCGGGTCAGATCTATGGCTACACCTTC. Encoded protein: CASTPGQIYGYTF.

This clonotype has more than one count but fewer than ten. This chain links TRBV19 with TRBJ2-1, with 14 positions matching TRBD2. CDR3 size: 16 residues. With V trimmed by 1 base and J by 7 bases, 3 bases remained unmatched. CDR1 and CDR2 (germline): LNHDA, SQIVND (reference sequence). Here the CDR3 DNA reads TGTGCCAGTAGTATAGCCGGGACTAGCGGGAGAAATGAGCAGTTCTTC. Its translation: CASSIAGTSGRNEQFF.

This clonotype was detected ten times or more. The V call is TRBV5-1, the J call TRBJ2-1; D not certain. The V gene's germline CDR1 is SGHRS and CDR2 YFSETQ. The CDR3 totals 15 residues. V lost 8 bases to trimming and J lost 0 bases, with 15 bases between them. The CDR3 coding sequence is TGCGCCAGTAGGGATTTCTGGAGCTCCTACAATGAGCAGTTCTTC. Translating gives CASRDFWSSYNEQFF.

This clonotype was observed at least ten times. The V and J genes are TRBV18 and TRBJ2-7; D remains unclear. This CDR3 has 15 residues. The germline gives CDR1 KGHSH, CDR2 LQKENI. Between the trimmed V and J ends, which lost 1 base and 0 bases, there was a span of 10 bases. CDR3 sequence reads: CASSPLQKSSYEQYF. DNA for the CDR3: TGTGCCAGCTCACCACTCCAGAAGAGCTCCTACGAGCAGTACTTC.

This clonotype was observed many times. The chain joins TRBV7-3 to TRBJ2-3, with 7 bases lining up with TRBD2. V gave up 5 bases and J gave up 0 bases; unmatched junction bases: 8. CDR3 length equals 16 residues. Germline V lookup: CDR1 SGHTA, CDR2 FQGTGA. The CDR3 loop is CASSPSGLSSTDTQYF. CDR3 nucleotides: TGTGCCAGCAGCCCCTCGGGACTATCGAGCACAGATACGCAGTATTTT.

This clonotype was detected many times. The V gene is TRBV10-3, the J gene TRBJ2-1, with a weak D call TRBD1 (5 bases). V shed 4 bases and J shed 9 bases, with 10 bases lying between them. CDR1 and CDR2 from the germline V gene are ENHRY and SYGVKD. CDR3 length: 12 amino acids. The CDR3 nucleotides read TGTGCCATCAGTGTGGAAGGGGCTGAGCAGTTCTTC. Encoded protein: CAISVEGAEQFF.

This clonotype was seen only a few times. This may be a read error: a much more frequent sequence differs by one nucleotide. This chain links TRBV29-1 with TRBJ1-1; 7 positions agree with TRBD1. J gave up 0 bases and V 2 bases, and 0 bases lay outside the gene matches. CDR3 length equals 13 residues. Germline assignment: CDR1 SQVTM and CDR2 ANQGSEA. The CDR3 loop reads CSVERGLNTEAFF. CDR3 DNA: TGCAGCGTTGAAAGGGGGCTGAACACTGAAGCTTTCTTT.

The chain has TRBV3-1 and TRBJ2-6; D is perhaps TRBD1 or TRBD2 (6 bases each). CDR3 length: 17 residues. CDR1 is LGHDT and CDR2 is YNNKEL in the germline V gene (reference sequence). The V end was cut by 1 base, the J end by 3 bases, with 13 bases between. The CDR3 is CASSQALGGLGANVLTF. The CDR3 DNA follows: TGTGCCAGCAGCCAAGCTCTTGGGGGGCTTGGGGCCAACGTCCTGACTTTC.

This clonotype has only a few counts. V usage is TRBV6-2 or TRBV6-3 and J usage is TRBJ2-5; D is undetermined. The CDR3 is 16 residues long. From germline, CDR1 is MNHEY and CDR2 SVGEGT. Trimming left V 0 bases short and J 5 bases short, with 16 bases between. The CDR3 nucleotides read TGTGCCAGCAGTTACTCACTATTCCGTCGAGGCGAGACCCAGTACTTC. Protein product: CASSYSLFRRGETQYF.